A selection of T cell receptor beta chains follows, all from one sample in a study of control samples from healthy donors and cancer patients. Some clones are missing from TCRdb's copy, which holds only in-frame ones; the method was immunoSEQ multiplex PCR. Counted here are 55,000 to 70,000 clones, around 93% occurring once; the ten biggest clones make up around 0.91%. Input material: PBMCs. Receptor source: a man aged 25 to 40 with colorectal cancer. Both conserved end residues are part of each CDR3. The D gene is left open where the match is weak. Expanded clones get a size class; other rows say once, few or many, or leave the size out.

abundance	v_gene	j_gene	len	d_gene	CDR3nt	CDR3aa
NA	TRBV6-6	TRBJ1-5	15	TRBD1	TGTGCCAGCAGTAGGAGACAGGGAGAGAATCAGCCCCAGCATTTT	CASSRRQGENQPQHF
NA	TRBV6-5	TRBJ2-2	14	TRBD2	TGTGCCAGCAGCTGGACTAGGAACACCGGGGAGCTGTTTTTT	CASSWTRNTGELFF
NA	TRBV19	TRBJ2-1	12	TRBD1	TGTGCCAGTGGGACAGGGGGAAATGAGCAGTTCTTC	CASGTGGNEQFF
NA	TRBV24-1	TRBJ2-2	20	NA	TGTGCCACCAGTGATTTAAGTTACAGCTCTTCAGTTTGGAGCACCGGGGAGCTGTTTTTT	CATSDLSYSSSVWSTGELFF
once	TRBV7-2	TRBJ2-2	16	TRBD1	TGTGCCAGCAGCTTCGTAGGGGGCTGGGACACCGGGGAGCTGTTTTTT	CASSFVGGWDTGELFF
NA	TRBV5-1	TRBJ2-2	15	NA	TGCGCCAGCAGCTCCCAGGGTATTTACACCGGGGAGCTGTTTTTT	CASSSQGIYTGELFF
once	TRBV5-1	TRBJ1-1	14	TRBD1	TGCGCCAGCAGCCAAACAGGGGATGGCACTGAAGCTTTCTTT	CASSQTGDGTEAFF
NA	TRBV3-1/TRBV3-2	TRBJ1-6	15	TRBD1	TGTGCCAGCAGCCGCAACAGGGGTTCAAATTCACCCCTCCACTTT	CASSRNRGSNSPLHF
NA	TRBV5-4	TRBJ2-1	15	TRBD1	TGTGCCAGCAGCTTGACGCAGGGGGCTAGGAATGAGCAGTTCTTC	CASSLTQGARNEQFF
once	TRBV5-1	TRBJ2-3	16	NA	TGCGCCAGCAGTCCCGTCGACGGAGGCCGCACAGATACGCAGTATTTT	CASSPVDGGRTDTQYF
NA	TRBV7-2	TRBJ2-1	14	TRBD2	TGTGCCAGCAGCACTCGCTGGGGGGGTAATGAGCAGTTCTTC	CASSTRWGGNEQFF
NA	TRBV12-3/TRBV12-4	TRBJ2-3	11	NA	TGTGCCAGCAGCCTCACAGATACGCAGTATTTT	CASSLTDTQYF
NA	TRBV5-4	TRBJ2-2	16	TRBD1	TGTGCCAGCAGCTTGGGACAGGGGAAGGGCACCGGGGAGCTGTTTTTT	CASSLGQGKGTGELFF
NA	TRBV7-9	TRBJ1-6	14	NA	TGTGCCAGCAGCTTACAGGGGAATAATTCACCCCTCCACTTT	CASSLQGNNSPLHF
once	TRBV19	TRBJ2-5	15	TRBD1	TGTGCCAGTAGCCGGACAGGGACGTACCAAGAGACCCAGTACTTC	CASSRTGTYQETQYF
NA	TRBV6-5	TRBJ1-5	16	NA	TGTGCCAGCAGTTACACCACCCCGGGGTGGGATCAGCCCCAGCATTTT	CASSYTTPGWDQPQHF
once	TRBV6-2/TRBV6-3	TRBJ1-6	16	NA	TGTGCCAGCAGTTACGGGTCGGGACACGGGACTTCACCCCTCCACTTT	CASSYGSGHGTSPLHF
NA	TRBV21-1	TRBJ2-1	17	NA	TGTGCCAGCAGCGGGGGGGATGGACCGAGTGGAGACAATGAGCAGTTCTTC	CASSGGDGPSGDNEQFF
NA	TRBV19	TRBJ1-1	15	NA	TGTGCCAGTAGTATAGGGTCCGCCCTGGGCACTGAAGCTTTCTTT	CASSIGSALGTEAFF
NA	TRBV3-1/TRBV3-2	TRBJ1-6	16	NA	TGTGCCAGCAGCCCGTTCGGGGAGGGTGGGAATTCACCCCTCCACTTT	CASSPFGEGGNSPLHF
NA	TRBV18	TRBJ2-5	16	NA	TGTGCCAGCTCACCACCGCAACCGACTCCTAAAGAGACCCAGTACTTC	CASSPPQPTPKETQYF
NA	TRBV24-1	TRBJ2-1	14	TRBD2	TGTGCCACCCGGGGGGGCAGATCCTACAATGAGCAGTTCTTC	CATRGGRSYNEQFF
NA	TRBV15	TRBJ1-4	18	NA	TGTGCCACCAGCAGAGATCTGCGCAGGGTCACAACTAATGAAAAACTGTTTTTT	CATSRDLRRVTTNEKLFF
NA	TRBV19	TRBJ2-2	14	NA	TGTGCCAGTAGTCTCACAGCGAACACCGGGGAGCTGTTTTTT	CASSLTANTGELFF
NA	TRBV7-9	TRBJ2-1	14	NA	TGTGCCAGCAGCTTAGCGGGCGTAGGGGGTCTACAGTTCTTC	CASSLAGVGGLQFF
few	TRBV29-1	TRBJ2-5	14	NA	TGCAGCGCTAAGTGGGCAAGGGTCGGCGAGACCCAGTACTTC	CSAKWARVGETQYF
NA	TRBV3-1/TRBV3-2	TRBJ2-2	15	TRBD2	TGTGCCAGCAGCCGTACTAGCGGGAGCACCGGGGAGCTGTTTTTT	CASSRTSGSTGELFF
few	TRBV4-1	TRBJ2-7	15	NA	TGCGCCAGCAGCCAAGAACCCGACAAGGCCTACGAGCAGTACTTC	CASSQEPDKAYEQYF
NA	TRBV2	TRBJ2-7	10	NA	TGTGCCAGCAGTATTTACGAGCAGTACTTC	CASSIYEQYF
NA	TRBV21-1	TRBJ1-5	15	NA	TGTGCCAGCAGCAAAGAGGACAGGGCCAATCAGCCCCAGCATTTT	CASSKEDRANQPQHF
NA	TRBV6-5	TRBJ2-2	15	NA	TGTGCCAGCAGTTATGATGCGATGGGCACCGGGGAGCTGTTTTTT	CASSYDAMGTGELFF
NA	TRBV5-1	TRBJ1-6	13	NA	TGCGCCAGCAGACAAGACAGCTCTTCACCCCTCCACTTT	CASRQDSSSPLHF
NA	TRBV2	TRBJ2-5	13	NA	TGTGCCAGCAGTGAAGAGGGAATTGCGGCCCAGTACTTC	CASSEEGIAAQYF
NA	TRBV30	TRBJ1-5	13	NA	TGTGCCTGGAGTGAGCAGGGGAACCAGCCCCAGCATTTT	CAWSEQGNQPQHF
NA	TRBV7-8	TRBJ2-4	13	NA	TGTGCCAGCAGCCTACACTCTCTAAACATTCAGTACTTC	CASSLHSLNIQYF
NA	TRBV9	TRBJ1-6	16	NA	TGTGCCAGCAGCGTAGGGAACGGAGCCTATAATTCACCCCTCCACTTT	CASSVGNGAYNSPLHF
NA	TRBV24-1	TRBJ2-1	15	NA	TGTGCCTCCCCAGATGGGGGGAATAACTACAATGAGCAGTTCTTC	CASPDGGNNYNEQFF
NA	TRBV5-1	TRBJ1-1	16	TRBD1	TGCGCCAGCAGCACTAAACAGGGGGTAGGAGGAACTGAAGCTTTCTTT	CASSTKQGVGGTEAFF
NA	TRBV7-9	TRBJ1-6	14	NA	TGTGCCAGCAGCTTTGGAGATTTTAATTCACCCCTCCACTTT	CASSFGDFNSPLHF
few	TRBV6-2/TRBV6-3	TRBJ1-1	14	NA	TGTGCCAGCAGTTACTCACCAAGGAACACTGAAGCTTTCTTT	CASSYSPRNTEAFF
NA	TRBV7-9	TRBJ2-5	14	NA	TGTGCCAGCAGCCGTGGACAAATCCAAGAGACCCAGTACTTC	CASSRGQIQETQYF